The entry below describes one T cell receptor (beta chain). The antigen is undetermined. Trimming took off 0 bases at V and 2 bases at J, with 7 bases between the two ends. Germline CDR1 reads SGHRS; CDR2 reads YFSETQ. This CDR3 is built from 14 residues. The entry originates in a study of cytomegalovirus exposure and HLA in healthy donors. Overall study findings and caveats: An analysis was carried out at a later point. It showed that HLA-associated TCR beta chains were more clonally expanded than equally common non-associated chains.

The PCR used 60 Vbeta and 13 Jbeta primers. In the study's own analysis: About 12 million shared chains were among the 80 million or so unique TCR beta chains that a later analysis counted. Data came from immunoSEQ multiplex PCR; TCRdb stores just in-frame clones and leaves some out. V and J calls and clone size are those listed in that table; D and trimming were worked out from the DNA. There are 180,000 or so clones in the sample; 80% to 90% occur only once, and roughly 8.8% lies in the top ten. The sequence derives from a man aged 18 to 30 in good health and CMV-seropositive. V and J are TRBV5-1 and TRBJ2-3; D is unresolved. The sample consisted of PBMCs. The CDR3 DNA sequence: TGCGCCAGCAGCTTGGGGGCGCTCACAGATACGCAGTATTTT. Translation: CASSLGALTDTQYF.